This paragraph reports one T cell receptor (beta chain). Antigen unknown. Germline CDR1 is GTSNPN and CDR2 is SVGIG (reference sequence). V shed 3 bases and J shed 0 bases, with 9 bases lying between them. The CDR3 is 14 residues long. The sample comes from a study of cytomegalovirus exposure and HLA in healthy donors. Study-level points and caveats: The study flagged around 160 TCR beta chains as cytomegalovirus-associated. Later, an analysis found that TCR clusters from the first cohort tended to co-occur in the 120 validation repertoires.

TCRdb keeps only in-frame clones here, not all; method: immunoSEQ multiplex PCR. The profile covers approximately 73,000 clones, with around 95% appearing a single time and 3.3% taken by the ten largest. The donors were in the roughly 130-subject validation cohort, distinct from the 666-subject first cohort. The sequenced material came from PBMCs. This TCR came from a young man in good health and CMV-seronegative. This chain joins TRBV30 and TRBJ1-5; a weak D match, TRBD1 (5 bases). In DNA, the CDR3 is TGTGCCTGGAGCACAGGTGATAGCAATCAGCCCCAGCATTTT. As protein: CAWSTGDSNQPQHF.